This TCR beta chain was sequenced during a study of blood T cell repertoires in COVID-19. Study-wide context: Samples representing acute and convalescent COVID-19 were sourced from the United States, Italy and Spain. In each case, the material was cDNA or gDNA derived from T cells, B-cell-depleted T cells, or PBMCs.

Trimming took 6 bases from V and 4 from J, leaving 13 bases between them. The CDR3 runs 14 residues. Looked up from germline, CDR1 is LNHDA and CDR2 is SQIVND (reference sequence). Original processing notes: Reference gene primer amplification gave nucleated cell count estimates. Clones were sequenced by immunoSEQ multiplex PCR, and TCRdb holds only the in-frame ones, with some missing. That table gives V, J and clone size, and the DNA gave D and trimming. Found here are fewer than 250,000 clones, 70% to 90% of them singletons; the top ten hold about 5%. This TCR derives from a woman aged 40-49 years with acute or convalescent COVID-19. The sample taken for sequencing was peripheral blood. This sequence joins TRBV19 and TRBJ2-4; D is unclear. CDR3 sequence (DNA): TGTGCCAGTAGCTCCCTGGAGAGGAAAAACATTCAGTACTTC. Translating it yields CASSSLERKNIQYF.